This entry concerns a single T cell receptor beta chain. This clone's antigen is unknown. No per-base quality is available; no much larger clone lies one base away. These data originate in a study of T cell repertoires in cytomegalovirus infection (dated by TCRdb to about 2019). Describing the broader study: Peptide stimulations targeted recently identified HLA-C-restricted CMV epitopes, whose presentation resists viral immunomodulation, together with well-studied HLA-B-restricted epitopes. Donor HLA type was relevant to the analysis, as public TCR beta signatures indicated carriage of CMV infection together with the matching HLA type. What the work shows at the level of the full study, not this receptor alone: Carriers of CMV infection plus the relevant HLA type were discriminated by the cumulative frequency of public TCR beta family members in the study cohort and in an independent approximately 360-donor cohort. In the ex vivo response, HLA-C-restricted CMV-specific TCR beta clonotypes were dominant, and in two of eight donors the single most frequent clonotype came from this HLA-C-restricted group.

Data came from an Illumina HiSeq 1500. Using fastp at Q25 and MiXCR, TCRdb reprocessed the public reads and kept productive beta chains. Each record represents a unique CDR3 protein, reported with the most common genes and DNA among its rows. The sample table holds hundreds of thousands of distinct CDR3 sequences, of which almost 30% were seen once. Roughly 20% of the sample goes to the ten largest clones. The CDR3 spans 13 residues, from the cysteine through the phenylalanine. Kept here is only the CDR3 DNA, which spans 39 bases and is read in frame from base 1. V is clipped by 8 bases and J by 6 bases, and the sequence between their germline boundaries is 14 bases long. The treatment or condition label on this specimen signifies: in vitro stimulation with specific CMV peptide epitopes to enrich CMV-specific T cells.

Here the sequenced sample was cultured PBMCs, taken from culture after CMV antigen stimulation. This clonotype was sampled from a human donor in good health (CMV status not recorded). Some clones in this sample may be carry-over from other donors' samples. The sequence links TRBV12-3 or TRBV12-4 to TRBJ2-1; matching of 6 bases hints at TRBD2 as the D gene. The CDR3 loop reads CASLRDSSNEQFF. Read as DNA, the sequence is TGTGCCAGCCTCCGGGACTCTTCCAATGAGCAGTTCTTC.